This T cell receptor (beta chain) stems from a study of CD8+ T cells in alopecia areata. Study context: Patients received oral tofacitinib, 5 to 10 mg twice daily, for moderate-to-severe alopecia areata. Overall study findings and caveats: Sequencing of scalp samples also captures resident alphabeta T cells of normal skin.

The CDR3 length is 14 residues. CDR1 and CDR2 from the germline V gene are GTSNPN and SVGIG (reference sequence). Sorted out of PBMCs were CD4+ T cells and CD8+ T cells. Following extraction, RNA underwent reverse transcription to cDNA, which served as the sequencing template. Clones were read by immunoSEQ multiplex PCR, and TCRdb kept only the in-frame ones, dropping some. The repertoire holds 100,000 to 150,000 clones, with about two fifths as singletons. Turning to this clone: The antigen is undetermined.

The gene calls are TRBV30 and TRBJ2-7; 12 bases are a match to TRBD2. The sequenced sample was CD4+ T cells sorted from blood. The source of this sequence is a human donor with alopecia areata. The CDR3 sequence: CASQATSGSHEQYF. The CDR3 DNA is TGTGCGAGCCAGGCGACTAGCGGGAGCCACGAGCAGTACTTC. The full variable domain, its missing parts supplied by reference TRBV30 and TRBJ2-7, is SQTIHQWPATLVQPVGSPLSLECTVEGTSNPNLYWYRQAAGRGLQLLFYSVGIGQISSEVPQNLSASRPQDRQFILSSKKLLLSDSGFYLCASQATSGSHEQYFGPGTRLTVT.